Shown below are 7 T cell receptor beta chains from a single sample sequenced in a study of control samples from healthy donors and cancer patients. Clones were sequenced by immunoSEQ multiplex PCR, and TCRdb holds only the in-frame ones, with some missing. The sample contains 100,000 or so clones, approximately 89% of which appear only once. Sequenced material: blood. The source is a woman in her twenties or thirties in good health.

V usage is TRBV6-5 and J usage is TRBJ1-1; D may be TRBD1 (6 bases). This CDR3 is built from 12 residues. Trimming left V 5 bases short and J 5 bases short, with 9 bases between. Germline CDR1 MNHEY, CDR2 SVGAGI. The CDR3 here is CASSQGMTEAFF. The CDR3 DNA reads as TGTGCCAGCAGTCAGGGGATGACTGAAGCTTTCTTT.

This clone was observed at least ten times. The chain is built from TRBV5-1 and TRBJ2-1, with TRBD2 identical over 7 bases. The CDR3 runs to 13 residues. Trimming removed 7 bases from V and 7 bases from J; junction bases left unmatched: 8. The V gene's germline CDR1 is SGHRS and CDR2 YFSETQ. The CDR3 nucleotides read TGCGCCAGCGGAGCGGGACCGGGGAATGAGCAGTTCTTC. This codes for CASGAGPGNEQFF.

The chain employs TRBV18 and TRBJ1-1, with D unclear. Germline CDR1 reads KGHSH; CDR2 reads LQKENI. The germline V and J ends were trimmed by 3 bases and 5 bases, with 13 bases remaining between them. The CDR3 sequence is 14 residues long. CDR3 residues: CASSPSGKRTEAFF. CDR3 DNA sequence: TGTGCCAGCTCACCTTCTGGGAAGAGGACTGAAGCTTTCTTT.

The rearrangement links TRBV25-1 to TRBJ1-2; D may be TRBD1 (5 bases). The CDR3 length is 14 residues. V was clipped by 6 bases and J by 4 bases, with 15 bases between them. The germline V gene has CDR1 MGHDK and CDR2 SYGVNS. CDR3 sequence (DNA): TGTGCCAGCAGGGACACAACTCCTGGCTATGGCTACACCTTC. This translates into CASRDTTPGYGYTF.

The CDR3 nucleotides read TGCGCCAGCACCCTGATGGGGGGAACCGGGGAGCTGTTTTTT. Its translation: CASTLMGGTGELFF. The chain employs TRBV5-1 and TRBJ2-2, with a weak D call TRBD2 (6 bases). Trimming pared 6 bases from V and 5 bases from J, leaving 14 bases between. CDR1 SGHRS and CDR2 YFSETQ come from the germline V gene. This CDR3 has 14 residues.

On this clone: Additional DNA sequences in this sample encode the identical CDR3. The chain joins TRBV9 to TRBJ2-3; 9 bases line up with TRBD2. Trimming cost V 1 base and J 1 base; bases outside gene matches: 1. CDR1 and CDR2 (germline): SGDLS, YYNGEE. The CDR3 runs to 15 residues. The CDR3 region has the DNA TGTGCCAGCAGCGTACGACTAGCGGGCACAGATACGCAGTATTTT. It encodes CASSVRLAGTDTQYF.

The CDR3 DNA follows: TGTGCCAGTAGTATGGATAGGGGCTCCTACGAGCAGTACTTC. This gives the protein CASSMDRGSYEQYF. The V and J genes are TRBV19 and TRBJ2-7; possible D gene TRBD1, 5 bases. The ends were cut back, 3 bases at V and 0 bases at J, with 9 bases in the middle. The CDR3 runs 14 residues. Germline V CDR1 and CDR2: LNHDA, SQIVND (reference sequence).